These 32 T cell receptor beta chains share one sample of origin, sequenced in a study of T cell responses to AZD1222 COVID-19 vaccine. Some clones are missing from TCRdb's copy, which holds only in-frame ones; the method was immunoSEQ multiplex PCR. The sample yields about 120,000 clones, about nine tenths seen once. Sequenced material: peripheral blood, taken 28 days after the second AZD1222 dose. The receptors were gathered from an adult who received the AZD1222 COVID-19 vaccine.

The V and J genes are TRBV4-2 and TRBJ2-2, with a possible D match to TRBD1 (5 bases). Germline CDR1 and CDR2: LGHNA and YNFKEQ. V was cut by 0 bases and J by 3 bases, with 11 bases left in between. The CDR3 loop spans 16 amino acids. Here the CDR3 DNA reads TGTGCCAGCAGCCAAGATCCCCAGGGCTACACCGGGGAGCTGTTTTTT. The encoded protein is CASSQDPQGYTGELFF.

For the CDR3, the DNA is TGTGCCAGCAGTTGGACGCAGGATAATGAGCAGTTCTTC. As protein: CASSWTQDNEQFF. This chain uses TRBV12-3 or TRBV12-4 with TRBJ2-1; D is unresolved. This CDR3 is built from 13 residues. V shed 4 bases and J shed 7 bases, with 11 bases lying between them.

This chain links TRBV19 with TRBJ1-2, with D hard to call. The V end was cut by 3 bases, the J end by 5 bases, with 22 bases between. The germline V gene encodes CDR1 LNHDA and CDR2 SQIVND (reference sequence). The CDR3 has 17 residues. The CDR3 reads CASSMRLSSISSYGYTF. In DNA, the CDR3 is TGTGCCAGTAGTATGAGACTGAGTTCCATATCTAGTTATGGCTACACCTTC.

CDR3 in amino acids: CASSWGTANTEAFF. CDR3 DNA sequence: TGTGCCAGCAGCTGGGGGACAGCGAACACTGAAGCTTTCTTT. The chain recombines TRBV27 with TRBJ1-1, with 7 bases aligning to TRBD1. CDR1 MNHEY and CDR2 SMNVEV come from the germline V gene (reference sequence). V was clipped by 6 bases and J by 1 base; unmatched bases: 5. This CDR3 is built from 14 residues.

The rearrangement joins TRBV4-3 to TRBJ1-2; a weak D match, TRBD1 (5 bases). The V gene lost 1 base and the J gene lost 3 bases, with 9 bases spanning the gap. Per the germline V gene, CDR1 is LGHNA and CDR2 is YSLEER. This CDR3 has 14 amino acids. The CDR3 is CASSQGSGDYGYTF. The CDR3 DNA sequence: TGCGCCAGCAGCCAAGGATCGGGGGACTATGGCTACACCTTC.

V gene TRBV29-1 combines with J gene TRBJ1-2; the D is unclear. The germline V and J ends were trimmed by 6 bases and 2 bases, with 10 bases remaining between them. This CDR3 region has 12 residues. CDR1 and CDR2 (germline): SQVTM, ANQGSEA. The CDR3 is CSVREGNYGYTF. The CDR3 DNA follows: TGCAGCGTACGGGAGGGCAACTATGGCTACACCTTC.

CDR3: CASSFRGSPNTEAFF. CDR3 sequence (DNA): TGCGCCAGCAGCTTCAGGGGATCCCCGAACACTGAAGCTTTCTTT. The chain couples TRBV5-1 to TRBJ1-1; a possible D gene is TRBD1 (6 bases). The CDR3 loop spans 15 amino acids. The V end was cut by 2 bases, the J end by 1 base, with 12 bases between. From germline, CDR1 is SGHRS and CDR2 YFSETQ.

The CDR3 sequence: CASSFFSDTEAFF. Here the CDR3 DNA reads TGTGCCAGCAGCTTTTTCTCGGACACTGAAGCTTTCTTT. This chain connects TRBV7-3 to TRBJ1-1; D uncertain. CDR3 length: 13 residues. CDR1 and CDR2 (germline): SGHTA, FQGTGA. V was trimmed by 3 bases and J by 3 bases, leaving 8 bases between them.

V usage is TRBV7-2 and J usage is TRBJ1-5; D is unclear. CDR3 size: 15 residues. V was pared by 1 base and J by 0 bases, with 7 bases between. CDR1 SGHTA and CDR2 FQGNSA come from the germline V gene. CDR3 coding DNA: TGTGCCAGCAGCTTAGAGATTCTTAGCAATCAGCCCCAGCATTTT. Amino acids: CASSLEILSNQPQHF.

The chain has TRBV5-8 and TRBJ2-5; D gene uncertain. The germline V and J ends were trimmed by 0 bases and 5 bases, with 17 bases remaining between them. The CDR3 runs 16 residues. Germline V gene sequence: CDR1 SGHTS, CDR2 YDEGEE. The CDR3 protein is CASSLVRQAILETQYF. The CDR3 DNA sequence: TGTGCCAGCAGCTTGGTCCGGCAGGCCATTCTCGAGACCCAGTACTTC. Drawing the rest from reference TRBV5-8 and TRBJ2-5, the complete variable domain is EAGVTQSPTHLIKTRGQQATLRCSPISGHTSVYWYQQALGLGLQFLLWYDEGEERNRGNFPPRFSGRQFPNYSSELNVNALELEDSALYLCASSLVRQAILETQYFGPGTRLLVL.

This clone was found once. The rearrangement uses TRBV3-1 (or the pseudogene TRBV3-2) and TRBJ1-2; possibly TRBD1 for D (5 bases). The CDR3 length is 15 residues. Germline V lookup: CDR1 LGHDT, CDR2 YNNKEL (reference sequence). Between the trimmed V and J ends, which lost 4 bases and 4 bases, there was a span of 16 bases. CDR3 protein: CASSPFRQDIYGYTF. Written as DNA, the CDR3 is TGTGCCAGCAGCCCTTTTCGCCAGGACATCTATGGCTACACCTTC.

Points on this clone: Other DNA sequences from this sample encode an identical CDR3 as well. The J gene is TRBJ1-1, the V gene TRBV6-1, with D unresolved. Trimming removed 3 bases from V and 3 bases from J, with 8 bases in between. Per the germline V gene, CDR1 is MNHNS and CDR2 is SASEGT. The CDR3 is 13 amino acids. As DNA, the CDR3 is TGTGCCAGCAGTGATCAGAGTTACACTGAAGCTTTCTTT. Protein sequence: CASSDQSYTEAFF.

The genes are TRBV3-1 (or the pseudogene TRBV3-2) and TRBJ1-1; D perhaps matches TRBD1 (5 bases). The V gene lost 1 base and the J gene lost 5 bases, with 14 bases spanning the gap. Germline V lookup: CDR1 LGHDT, CDR2 YNNKEL (reference sequence). The CDR3 sequence is 15 residues long. In DNA form, the CDR3 reads TGTGCCAGCAGCCAAGTTAGGGGACGGAGGACTGAAGCTTTCTTT. This gives the protein CASSQVRGRRTEAFF.

The chain carries TRBV3-1 (or the pseudogene TRBV3-2) and TRBJ1-5; D uncertain. The CDR3 is 13 amino acids. With 1 base removed from V and 3 bases from J, the gap between germline ends came to 4 bases. Germline V lookup: CDR1 LGHDT, CDR2 YNNKEL (reference sequence). The CDR3 is CASSQALNQPQHF. DNA of the CDR3: TGTGCCAGCAGCCAAGCACTCAATCAGCCCCAGCATTTT.

This chain joins TRBV15 and TRBJ2-7, with 10 positions matching TRBD1. The CDR3 is made up of 16 amino acids. Germline V gives CDR1 LNHNV, CDR2 YYDKDF (reference sequence). V dropped 5 bases and J dropped 6; count of bases not matched to a gene: 13. CDR3 nucleotides: TGTGCCACCAGCCCGCGCTACGGGACAGGGGACCGCGAGCAGTACTTC. Its translation: CATSPRYGTGDREQYF.

The chain couples TRBV7-3 to TRBJ2-2, with 9 bases aligning to TRBD1. The CDR3 runs 16 residues. V gave up 5 bases and J gave up 6 bases; unmatched junction bases: 10. Germline V gives CDR1 SGHTA, CDR2 FQGTGA. The CDR3 nucleotides read TGTGCCAGCAGCCTCACGGGACAGGGTCGGGCCGGGGAGCTGTTTTTT. Its protein is CASSLTGQGRAGELFF.

CDR3 in DNA: TGTGCCAGCATAGACAGGGGAATGTCCGGGGAGCTGTTTTTT. Encoded protein: CASIDRGMSGELFF. J is TRBJ2-2 and V is TRBV6-5; 8 bases align to TRBD1. V dropped 7 bases and J dropped 6; count of bases not matched to a gene: 7. Germline V gene sequence: CDR1 MNHEY, CDR2 SVGAGI. The CDR3 spans 14 residues.

The CDR3 DNA sequence: TGTGCCAGCAGCCAAGAGGGGGGGATCTATGGCTACACCTTC. Residues: CASSQEGGIYGYTF. The rearrangement uses TRBV4-2 and TRBJ1-2; weak D call: TRBD1 (5 bases). Germline CDR1 and CDR2: LGHNA and YNFKEQ. Trimming took 0 bases from V and 4 from J, leaving 9 bases between them. This CDR3 is 14 amino acids long.

The V call is TRBV12-3 or TRBV12-4, the J call TRBJ2-7, with D unresolved. The CDR3 has 11 residues. V lost 3 bases to trimming and J lost 6 bases, with 6 bases between them. CDR3 sequence: CASSFMSEQYF. CDR3 nucleotides: TGTGCCAGCAGTTTTATGTCCGAGCAGTACTTC.

This clone occurred a few times. The chain recombines TRBV5-1 with TRBJ1-3; 8 nucleotides agree with TRBD1. Trimming took 4 bases from V and 0 from J; bases not matched to a gene: 15. This CDR3 is 19 amino acids long. The germline V gene encodes CDR1 SGHRS and CDR2 YFSETQ. CDR3 amino acids: CASSATYGQGPNSGNTIYF. CDR3 DNA sequence: TGCGCCAGCAGCGCGACGTACGGACAGGGACCCAACTCTGGAAACACCATATATTTT.

This clone was observed once. This chain connects TRBV7-8 to TRBJ1-6, with D possibly being TRBD1 (6 bases). V gave up 5 bases and J gave up 5 bases, with 10 bases separating them. Germline V CDR1 and CDR2: SGHVS, FQNEAQ. The CDR3 length is 14 residues. CDR3 loop: CASSGGHNNSPLHF. As DNA, the CDR3 is TGTGCCAGCAGCGGGGGGCACAATAATTCACCCCTCCACTTT.

The chain couples TRBV19 to TRBJ1-5; 8 bases align to TRBD1. V was clipped by 3 bases and J by 11 bases; unmatched bases: 15. The CDR3 totals 16 residues. Per the germline V gene, CDR1 is LNHDA and CDR2 is SQIVND (reference sequence). CDR3 DNA sequence: TGTGCCAGTAGTATCATCGGGACAGGACGAAAGGAGACCCAGCATTTT. This codes for CASSIIGTGRKETQHF.

This chain links TRBV5-1 with TRBJ1-1; D perhaps matches TRBD1 (6 bases). The V and J ends lost 4 bases and 8 bases respectively, with 18 bases between them. CDR1 is SGHRS, CDR2 YFSETQ, per germline. CDR3 length: 14 residues. CDR3 protein: CASSPRQGTKEAFF. In DNA, the CDR3 is TGCGCCAGCAGCCCCCGGCAGGGGACAAAAGAAGCTTTCTTT.

V gene TRBV18 combines with J gene TRBJ1-1, with 8 bases fitting TRBD1. Germline CDR1 and CDR2: KGHSH and LQKENI. This CDR3 is 14 amino acids long. V trimming: 5 bases; J trimming: 0 bases; junction bases outside the gene matches: 2. In DNA form, the CDR3 reads TGTGCCAGCTCAGGACAGGGATTGAACACTGAAGCTTTCTTT. Translation: CASSGQGLNTEAFF.

The CDR3 is CASSLDSRNQPQHF. The DNA of the CDR3 is TGTGCCAGCAGCTTAGACAGCCGAAATCAGCCCCAGCATTTT. The chain joins TRBV7-2 to TRBJ1-5; D remains ambiguous. V lost 1 base and J 4 bases, leaving 8 bases between the germline ends. CDR3 length: 14 residues. Germline CDR1 is SGHTA and CDR2 is FQGNSA.

The chain joins TRBV3-1 (or the pseudogene TRBV3-2) to TRBJ1-3, with D unresolved. V dropped 5 bases and J dropped 0 bases, with 14 bases sitting between them. CDR1 is LGHDT and CDR2 is YNNKEL in the germline V gene (reference sequence). The CDR3 is 16 amino acids. The CDR3 DNA reads TGTGCCAGCAGCACCCGTTGTTTCCGCTCTGGAAACACCATATATTTT. Encoded protein: CASSTRCFRSGNTIYF.

The rearrangement joins TRBV19 to TRBJ1-2, with D maybe TRBD1 (6 bases). V lost 6 bases, J lost 4 bases, and 12 bases lay in between. The germline V gene has CDR1 LNHDA and CDR2 SQIVND (reference sequence). The CDR3 is 13 residues long. The CDR3 region has the DNA TGTGCCAGTAGCGACGGACAGATCTATGGCTACACCTTC. It is translated as CASSDGQIYGYTF. The entire variable domain, with the rest obtained from reference TRBV19 and TRBJ1-2, is as follows: DGGITQSPKYLFRKEGQNVTLSCEQNLNHDAMYWYRQDPGQGLRLIYYSQIVNDFQKGDIAEGYSVSREKKESFPLTVTSAQKNPTAFYLCASSDGQIYGYTFGSGTRLTVV.

The CDR3 nucleotides read TGCGCCAGCAGCCGAGACGCGACCTACGAGCAGTACTTC. Residues: CASSRDATYEQYF. This chain connects TRBV5-1 to TRBJ2-7; D is ambiguous. CDR1 is SGHRS, CDR2 YFSETQ, per germline. The length of the CDR3 is 13 residues. The V and J ends lost 4 bases and 2 bases respectively, with 10 bases between them.

The V call is TRBV24-1, the J call TRBJ2-3; TRBD2 agrees at 7 bases. This CDR3 spans 15 amino acids. CDR1 KGHDR and CDR2 SFDVKD come from the germline V gene. Trimming cost V 7 bases and J 2 bases; bases outside gene matches: 8. This chain's CDR3 is CATSVSRGDTDTQYF. CDR3 nucleotide sequence: TGTGCCACCAGCGTTTCACGGGGGGACACAGATACGCAGTATTTT.

The chain couples TRBV6-1 to TRBJ1-4; maybe TRBD1 (6 bases). Germline V gene data show CDR1 as MNHNS and CDR2 as SASEGT. Trimming cost V 2 bases and J 4 bases, with 17 bases left between them. The CDR3 runs to 17 residues. CDR3 in amino acids: CASSERYRGQNNEKLFF. In nucleotides, the CDR3 is TGTGCCAGCAGTGAACGGTACCGGGGGCAGAATAATGAAAAACTGTTTTTT.

Points on this clone: One junction end does not reproduce the germline sequence, and a read error may be involved. This rearrangement joins TRBV7-7 to TRBJ2-3; D possibly corresponds to TRBD2 (6 bases). The CDR3 sequence is 16 residues long. Germline V gene sequence: CDR1 SSHAT, CDR2 FNYEAQ (reference sequence). CDR3 sequence (DNA): TGTGCTAGCAGCGAGATAAGTGGAGGGACCACAGATACGCAGTATTTT. Translation gives CASSEISGGTTDTQYF.

The V and J genes are TRBV18 and TRBJ1-4; D perhaps matches TRBD1 (5 bases). V gave up 0 bases and J gave up 0 bases, with 5 bases separating them. CDR1 and CDR2 from the germline V gene are KGHSH and LQKENI. This CDR3 spans 15 amino acids. The CDR3 protein is CASSPPGPTNEKLFF. The CDR3 nucleotides are TGTGCCAGCTCACCACCGGGACCAACTAATGAAAAACTGTTTTTT.